This TCR beta chain was recovered during a study of monozygotic twins with inflammatory bowel disease. Researchers generated cDNA in eight separate reactions per sample. UMIs were attached via template switching, each with a 6-nucleotide sample barcode. TCRdb re-called the 5' RACE reads and catalogs CDR3 proteins one per entry, DNA excluded. The repertoire table contains 160,000 or so distinct CDR3 sequences. Of note for this clonotype: The antigen remains unidentified.

Notes on the study in general: Patient repertoire variability may have increased through differing immunosuppressive treatments. Healthy twins showed more clonotype sharing with others than IBD patients, especially patients with disease activity.

This receptor was taken from a human donor with ulcerative colitis or Crohn's disease, or a healthy co-twin of an affected twin (not recorded which). Sequenced input: blood.

The CDR3 region is CASSQGFPAGRGGTQYF. The chain is built from TRBV4-3 and TRBJ2-3; TCRdb's assignment of TRBD1 cannot be checked, as there is no DNA. The CDR3 runs to 17 residues. Germline lookup yields CDR1 LGHNA and CDR2 YSLEER.